This is a list of T cell receptor beta chains from one sample in a study of shared clonotypes between healthy human individuals. The repertoire was sequenced with immunoSEQ multiplex PCR; TCRdb's copy has only in-frame clones and lacks some. This sample carries roughly 1,500,000 clones, under 99% of them seen once, and the ten largest clones take about 0.42%. Sequenced: naive CD4+ T cells sorted from blood. These receptors originate from a man aged 25 to 40 in good health. Both conserved end residues are part of each CDR3. D genes are given only for firm matches. Expanded clones are given a class, and other clones once, few, many or no size at all.

d_gene	v_gene	abundance	j_gene	CDR3nt	CDR3aa
.	TRBV14	.	TRBJ2-5	TGTGCCAGCAGCCACCTCCGGACAGTCATGTTGGGGACCCAGTACTTC	CASSHLRTVMLGTQYF
TRBD1	TRBV5-4	.	TRBJ2-7	TGTGCCAGCAGCTTGGCGAGACAGGGGAGCTACGAGCAGTACTTC	CASSLARQGSYEQYF
.	TRBV7-2	.	TRBJ2-4	TGTGCCAGCAGCCGCGAACTGGCGGCCCTGCCGGACTTC	CASSRELAALPDF
.	TRBV30	.	TRBJ1-1	TGTGCCTGGAGTGCGTCGGGGTTTGGGACTGAAGCTTTCTTT	CAWSASGFGTEAFF
.	TRBV18	.	TRBJ2-6	TGTGCCAGCTCACCGATCCCGGGCACTGGGGCCAACGTCCTGACTTTC	CASSPIPGTGANVLTF
.	TRBV6-1	.	TRBJ1-1	TGTGCCAGCAAACTGGGTCTGAACACTGAAGCTTTCTTT	CASKLGLNTEAFF
TRBD1	TRBV28	.	TRBJ2-7	TGTGCCAGCAGTTTAAGGGACAGGGACAACGAGCAGTACTTC	CASSLRDRDNEQYF
TRBD2	TRBV10-3	.	TRBJ2-2	TGTGCCATCAGGGAGACTAGCGGGAGGCCCACGAACACCGGGGAGCTGTTTTTT	CAIRETSGRPTNTGELFF
.	TRBV7-8	.	TRBJ2-3	TGTGCCAGCAGCTTAGGGGGGGTAGCGGTCACAGATACGCAGTATTTT	CASSLGGVAVTDTQYF
.	TRBV25-1	.	TRBJ1-1	TGTGCCAGCAGTAGGCTGCTGAACACTGAAGCTTTCTTT	CASSRLLNTEAFF
TRBD2	TRBV19	.	TRBJ2-3	TGTGCCAGTCGACTAGCGAGCGTGCATACGCAGTATTTT	CASRLASVHTQYF
.	TRBV5-1	.	TRBJ2-7	TGCGCCAGCAGCTTGGGAAGCGGTCCCTACGAGCAGTACTTC	CASSLGSGPYEQYF
.	TRBV6-5	.	TRBJ2-5	TGTGCCAGCAGCCTCAGAGAAACCCAGTACTTC	CASSLRETQYF
.	TRBV5-1	.	TRBJ1-1	TGCGCCAGCAGCTTCGTAGAGAACACTGAAGCTTTCTTT	CASSFVENTEAFF
TRBD2	TRBV11-2	.	TRBJ2-1	TGTGCCAGCAGCTTGACAAGCGGACTAGCGGTCTACAATGAGCAGTTCTTC	CASSLTSGLAVYNEQFF
TRBD2	TRBV5-1	once	TRBJ2-1	TGCGCCAGCAGCTTGGAAGCGGGATCCTACAATGAGCAGTTCTTC	CASSLEAGSYNEQFF
.	TRBV5-4	.	TRBJ1-1	TGTGCCAGCAGCGGGCCCAGGAACACTGAAGCTTTCTTT	CASSGPRNTEAFF
.	TRBV5-1	.	TRBJ2-6	TGCGCCAGCACCCTGGTCGCTATCTCTGGGGCCAACGTCCTGACTTTC	CASTLVAISGANVLTF
.	TRBV7-7	.	TRBJ2-1	TGTGCTAGCAGCTTAGACGCGGGGACCCAGCAGTTCTTC	CASSLDAGTQQFF
TRBD2	TRBV2	.	TRBJ2-1	TGTGCCAGCAGCCCTCGGGGGACTAGCTCCTACAATGAGCAGTTCTTC	CASSPRGTSSYNEQFF
.	TRBV19	.	TRBJ1-1	TGTGCCAGTAGTCAGACGGGGAACACTGAAGCTTTCTTT	CASSQTGNTEAFF
.	TRBV5-1	.	TRBJ2-3	TGCGCCAGCAGCTTGGGCATGGCCACAGGAGGGGATACGCAGTATTTT	CASSLGMATGGDTQYF
.	TRBV9	.	TRBJ1-2	TGTGCCAGCAGCGTATCCCGACACTATGGCTACACCTTC	CASSVSRHYGYTF
TRBD2	TRBV11-2	.	TRBJ2-1	TGTGCCAGCAGCTTGGGACTATTGGATCCTGAGCAGTTCTTC	CASSLGLLDPEQFF
TRBD2	TRBV18	.	TRBJ2-1	TGTGCCAGCTCACTCATGGGGGCGGGAGGGAGCTCCTACAATGAGCAGTTCTTC	CASSLMGAGGSSYNEQFF
TRBD1	TRBV28	.	TRBJ1-5	TGTGCCAGCAGACCCTGGACAGGGTTCGGGGTCAATCAGCCCCAGCATTTT	CASRPWTGFGVNQPQHF
TRBD1	TRBV28	.	TRBJ2-7	TGTGCCAGCAGTGAGGGGACAGGGTTCTACGAGCAGTACTTC	CASSEGTGFYEQYF
TRBD1	TRBV2	.	TRBJ2-7	TGTGCCAGCAGTAGGGGACAGATTTCCTACGAGCAGTACTTC	CASSRGQISYEQYF
.	TRBV4-3	.	TRBJ1-2	TGCGCCAGCAGCCAAATCGGGGGCGCGCGGGATGGCTACACCTTC	CASSQIGGARDGYTF
.	TRBV28	.	TRBJ2-7	TGTGCCAGCAGTTTATACCGGACAAGGGGATCCTACGAGCAGTACTTC	CASSLYRTRGSYEQYF
.	TRBV27	.	TRBJ1-5	TGTGCCAGCAGTTTAAGGAGGGGCGAGAATCAGCCCCAGCATTTT	CASSLRRGENQPQHF
TRBD1	TRBV18	.	TRBJ2-7	TGTGCCAGCTCTCCCCGGGACAGGACAACCTACGAGCAGTACTTC	CASSPRDRTTYEQYF
TRBD2	TRBV28	.	TRBJ2-1	TGTGCCAGCAGTGGAGGGGAGGGCCGTAGGAACAATGAGCAGTTCTTC	CASSGGEGRRNNEQFF
.	TRBV18	.	TRBJ2-1	TGTGCCAGCTCACCGGGTCGCAGTAACAATGAGCAGTTCTTC	CASSPGRSNNEQFF
.	TRBV19	.	TRBJ1-1	TGTGCCAGTAGTATTGGGTTTGGGACGTTCCTCTCCCCTGAAGCTTTCTTT	CASSIGFGTFLSPEAFF
TRBD2	TRBV5-1	.	TRBJ2-2	TGCGCCAGCAGCTTGGGGCTAGCGGGAGTCGGAACCGGGGAGCTGTTTTTT	CASSLGLAGVGTGELFF